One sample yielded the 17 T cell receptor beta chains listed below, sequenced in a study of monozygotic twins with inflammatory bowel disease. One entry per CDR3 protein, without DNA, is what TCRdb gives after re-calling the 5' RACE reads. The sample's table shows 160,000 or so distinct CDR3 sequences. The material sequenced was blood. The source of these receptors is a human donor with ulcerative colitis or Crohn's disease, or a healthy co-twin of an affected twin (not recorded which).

The CDR3 is CASSFDSAYYEQYF. V is TRBV7-2 and J is TRBJ2-7; TCRdb returns TRBD2, unconfirmable since there is no DNA. The CDR3 runs to 14 residues. From germline, CDR1 is SGHTA and CDR2 FQGNSA. Full variable domain (rest looked up from reference TRBV7-2 and TRBJ2-7): GAGVSQSPSNKVTEKGKDVELRCDPISGHTALYWYRQSLGQGLEFLIYFQGNSAPDKSGLPSDRFSAERTGGSVSTLTIQRTQQEDSAVYLCASSFDSAYYEQYFGPGTRLTVT.

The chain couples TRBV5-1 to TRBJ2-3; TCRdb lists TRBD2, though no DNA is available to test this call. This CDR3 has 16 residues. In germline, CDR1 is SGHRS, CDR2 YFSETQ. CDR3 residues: CASSLDSGRARDTQYF.

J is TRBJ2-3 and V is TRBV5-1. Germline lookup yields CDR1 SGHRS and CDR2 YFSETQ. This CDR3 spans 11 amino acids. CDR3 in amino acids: CASRFTDTQYF.

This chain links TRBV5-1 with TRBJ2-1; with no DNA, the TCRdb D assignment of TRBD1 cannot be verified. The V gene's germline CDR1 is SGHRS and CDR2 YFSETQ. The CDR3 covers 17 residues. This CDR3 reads CASSQGQGLSSYNEQFF.

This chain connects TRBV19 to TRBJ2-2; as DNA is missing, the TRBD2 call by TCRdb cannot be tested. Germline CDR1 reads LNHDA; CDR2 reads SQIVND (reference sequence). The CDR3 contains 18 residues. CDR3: CASRSGTSGSTNTGELFF.

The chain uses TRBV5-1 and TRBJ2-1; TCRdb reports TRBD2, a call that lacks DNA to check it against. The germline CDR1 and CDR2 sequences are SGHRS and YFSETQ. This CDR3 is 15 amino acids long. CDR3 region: CASSPSVADAGEQFF.

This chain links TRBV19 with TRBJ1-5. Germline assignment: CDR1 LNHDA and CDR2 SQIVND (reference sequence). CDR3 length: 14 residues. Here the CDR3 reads CASSTAVGRQPQHF.

CDR3 in amino acids: CASSFDANRAFF. The genes are TRBV11-2 and TRBJ1-1; TCRdb proposes TRBD1, but this gene call is untestable without DNA. The CDR3 is made up of 12 amino acids. CDR1 and CDR2 (germline): SGHAT, FQNNGV. The whole variable domain, filled in from reference TRBV11-2 and TRBJ1-1, reads EAGVAQSPRYKIIEKRQSVAFWCNPISGHATLYWYQQILGQGPKLLIQFQNNGVVDDSQLPKDRFSAERLKGVDSTLKIQPAKLEDSAVYLCASSFDANRAFFGQGTRLTVV.

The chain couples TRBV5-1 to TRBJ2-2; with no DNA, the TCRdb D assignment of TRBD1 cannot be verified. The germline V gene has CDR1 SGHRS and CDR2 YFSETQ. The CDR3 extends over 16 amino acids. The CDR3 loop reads CASSLRGATNTGELFF.

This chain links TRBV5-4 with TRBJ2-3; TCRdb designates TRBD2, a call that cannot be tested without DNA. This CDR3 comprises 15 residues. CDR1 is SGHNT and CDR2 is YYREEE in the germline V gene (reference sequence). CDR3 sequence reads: CASRASGRRTDTQYF.

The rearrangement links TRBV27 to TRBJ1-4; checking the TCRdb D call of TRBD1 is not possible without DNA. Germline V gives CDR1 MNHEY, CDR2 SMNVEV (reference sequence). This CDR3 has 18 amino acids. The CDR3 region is CASSPLTGTGGAGEKLFF. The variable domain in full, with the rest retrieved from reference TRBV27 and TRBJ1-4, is EAQVTQNPRYLITVTGKKLTVTCSQNMNHEYMSWYRQDPGLGLRQIYYSMNVEVTDKGDVPEGYKVSRKEKRNFPLILESPSPNQTSLYFCASSPLTGTGGAGEKLFFGSGTQLSVL.

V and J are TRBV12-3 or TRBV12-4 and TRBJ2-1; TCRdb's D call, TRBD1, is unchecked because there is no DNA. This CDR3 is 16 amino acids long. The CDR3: CASSLPTGFGLNEQFF.

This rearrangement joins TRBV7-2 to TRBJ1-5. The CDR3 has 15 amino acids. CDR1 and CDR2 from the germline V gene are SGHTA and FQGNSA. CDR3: CASSLAPWGNQPQHF.

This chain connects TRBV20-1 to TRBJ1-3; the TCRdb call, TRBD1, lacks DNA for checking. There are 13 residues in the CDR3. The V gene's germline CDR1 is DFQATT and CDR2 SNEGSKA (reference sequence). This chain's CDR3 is CSGESTGGNTIYF.

CDR3: CASSVKVLYGYTF. The chain has TRBV7-2 and TRBJ1-2. Looked up from germline, CDR1 is SGHTA and CDR2 is FQGNSA. The CDR3 runs to 13 residues.

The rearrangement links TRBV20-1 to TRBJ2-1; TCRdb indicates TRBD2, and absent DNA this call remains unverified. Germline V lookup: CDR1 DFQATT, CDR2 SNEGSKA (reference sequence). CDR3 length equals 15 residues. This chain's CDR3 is CSALGASGSRDEQFF.

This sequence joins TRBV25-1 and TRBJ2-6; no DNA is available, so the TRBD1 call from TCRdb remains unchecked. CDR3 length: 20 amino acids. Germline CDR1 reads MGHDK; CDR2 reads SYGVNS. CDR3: CASSARQGRSTISGANVLTF. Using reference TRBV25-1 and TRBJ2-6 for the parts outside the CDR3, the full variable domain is EADIYQTPRYLVIGTGKKITLECSQTMGHDKMYWYQQDPGMELHLIHYSYGVNSTEKGDLSSESTVSRIRTEHFPLTLESARPSHTSQYLCASSARQGRSTISGANVLTFGAGSRLTVL.